Each of the 3 T cell receptor beta chains below was sequenced from the same sample in a study of blood T cell repertoires in COVID-19. Libraries were prepared by immunoSEQ multiplex PCR; TCRdb keeps only in-frame clonotypes and omits some of them. The data show about 21,000 clones, more than 75% seen once. Sequencing used peripheral blood. The source of these receptors is a human donor with active COVID-19. The donor label of this sample is uncertain.

The genes are TRBV18 and TRBJ2-7; 10 bases agree with TRBD2. Losses at the gene ends were 0 bases for V and 1 base for J; bases not matched to a gene: 0. The germline CDR1 and CDR2 sequences are KGHSH and LQKENI. This CDR3 region has 15 residues. The CDR3 region has the DNA TGTGCCAGCTCACCACCACTAGCGGGGTCCTACGAGCAGTACTTC. This gives the protein CASSPPLAGSYEQYF.

The chain combines TRBV6-5 with TRBJ2-5, with 8 bases fitting TRBD2. This CDR3 has 13 amino acids. Trimming cost V 7 bases and J 1 base; bases outside gene matches: 2. Germline V gene data show CDR1 as MNHEY and CDR2 as SVGAGI. The CDR3 DNA reads TGTGCCAGCAATAGCGGGGCCCAAGAGACCCAGTACTTC. As protein: CASNSGAQETQYF.

This chain connects TRBV6-6 to TRBJ1-5, with 9 nucleotides matching TRBD1. The V gene end was trimmed by 2 bases and the J gene end by 6 bases; junction bases not matched to a gene: 5. The CDR3 has 15 residues. Germline V gene sequence: CDR1 MNHNY, CDR2 SVGAGI (reference sequence). CDR3 loop: CASSYPDRGTQPQHF. As DNA, the CDR3 is TGTGCCAGCAGTTACCCGGACAGGGGCACTCAGCCCCAGCATTTT.